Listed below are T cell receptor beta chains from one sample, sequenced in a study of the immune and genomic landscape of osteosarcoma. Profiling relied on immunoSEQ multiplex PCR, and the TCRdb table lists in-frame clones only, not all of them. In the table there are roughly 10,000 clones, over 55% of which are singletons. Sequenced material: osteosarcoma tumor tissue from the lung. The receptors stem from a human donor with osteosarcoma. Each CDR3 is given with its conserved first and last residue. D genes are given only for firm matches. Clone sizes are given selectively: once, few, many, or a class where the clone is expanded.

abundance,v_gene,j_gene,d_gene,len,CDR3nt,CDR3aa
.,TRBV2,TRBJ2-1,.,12,TGTGCCAGCAGTGGGACGTACAATGAGCAGTTCTTC,CASSGTYNEQFF
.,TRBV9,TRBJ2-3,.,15,TGTGCCAGCAGCCCACCCGGTGGCGGACCAGATACGCAGTATTTT,CASSPPGGGPDTQYF
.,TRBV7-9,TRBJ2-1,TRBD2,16,TGTGCCAGCGCGGGACTAGCGGGAGGTTCGGACAATGAGCAGTTCTTC,CASAGLAGGSDNEQFF
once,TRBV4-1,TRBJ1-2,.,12,TGCGCCAGCAGCAGTACAGGATTCGGCTACACCTTC,CASSSTGFGYTF
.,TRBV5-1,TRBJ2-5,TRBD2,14,TGCGCCAGCAGAATAGGACTAGGCCAAGAGACCCAGTACTTC,CASRIGLGQETQYF
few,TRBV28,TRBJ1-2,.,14,TGTGCCAGCAGTTCCCAGAGGACGGCGGGGGGCTACACCTTC,CASSSQRTAGGYTF
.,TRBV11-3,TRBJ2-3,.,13,TGTGCCAGCAGCTACGTTCCCACAGATACGCAGTATTTT,CASSYVPTDTQYF
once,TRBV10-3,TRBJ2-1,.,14,TGTGCCATCAGTCGGGAAGCTTCCTACAATGAGCAGTTCTTC,CAISREASYNEQFF
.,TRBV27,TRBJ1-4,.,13,TGTGCCAGCAGTCGGCGGACGGTTGAAAAACTGTTTTTT,CASSRRTVEKLFF
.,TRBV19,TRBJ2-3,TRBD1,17,TGTGCCAGTAGTCTAGGGTGGACAGGCTTTAGCACAGATACGCAGTATTTT,CASSLGWTGFSTDTQYF
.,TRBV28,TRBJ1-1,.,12,TGTGCCAGCAACAGTATGAACACTGAAGCTTTCTTT,CASNSMNTEAFF
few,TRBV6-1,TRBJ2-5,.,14,TGTGCCAGCAGTGAAGTTAAGGGTGGGGAGACCCAGTACTTC,CASSEVKGGETQYF
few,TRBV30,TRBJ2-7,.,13,TGTGCCTGGAGTGTTCTACCTCCCTACGAGCAGTACTTC,CAWSVLPPYEQYF
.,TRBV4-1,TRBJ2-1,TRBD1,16,TGCGCCAGCAGCCAAGATATAGGGACAGGACCCAATGAGCAGTTCTTC,CASSQDIGTGPNEQFF
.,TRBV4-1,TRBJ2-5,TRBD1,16,TGCGCCAGCAGCCAAGATCCCGGGACAGGGAGTGAGACCCAGTACTTC,CASSQDPGTGSETQYF
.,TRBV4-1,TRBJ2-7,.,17,TGCGCCAGCAGCCTATCACCGCTTGGCGACCCTCTCTACGAGCAGTACTTC,CASSLSPLGDPLYEQYF
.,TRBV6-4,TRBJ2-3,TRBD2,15,TGTGCCAGCAGCGCGGGACTAGCGGACACAGATACGCAGTATTTT,CASSAGLADTDTQYF
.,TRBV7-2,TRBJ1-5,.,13,TGTGCCAGCAGCTTAGGGGGGTACCAGCCCCAGCATTTT,CASSLGGYQPQHF
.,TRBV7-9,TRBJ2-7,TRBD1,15,TGTGCCAGCAGCTTAGAGACAGGGGGTCCCTACGAGCAGTACTTC,CASSLETGGPYEQYF
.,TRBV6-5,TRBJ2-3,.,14,TGTGCCAGCAGTTACTTGCGGGAAGGGGATACGCAGTATTTT,CASSYLREGDTQYF
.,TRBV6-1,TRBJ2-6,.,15,TGTGCCAGTCACCTGGACAGCTCTGGGGCCAACGTCCTGACTTTC,CASHLDSSGANVLTF
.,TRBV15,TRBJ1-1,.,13,TGTGCCACCAGTATTACAGGAGGCACTGAAGCTTTCTTT,CATSITGGTEAFF
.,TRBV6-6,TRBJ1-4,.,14,TGTGCCAGCAGTCACGGAGGGGGGAATGAAAAACTGTTTTTT,CASSHGGGNEKLFF
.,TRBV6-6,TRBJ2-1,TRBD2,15,TGTGCCAGCAGTTACGCGGGCGGGAGGAACAATGAGCAGTTCTTC,CASSYAGGRNNEQFF
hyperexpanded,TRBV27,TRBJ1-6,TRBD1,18,TGTGCCAGCAGTTTATTCGGGTGGGACAGGGAGGGGAATTCACCCCTCCACTTT,CASSLFGWDREGNSPLHF
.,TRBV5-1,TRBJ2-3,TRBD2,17,TGCGCCAGCAGCTTGGCCCTCGGTAGCGGGAGCACAGATACGCAGTATTTT,CASSLALGSGSTDTQYF
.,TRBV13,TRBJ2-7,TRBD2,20,TGTGCCAGCAGCTTACCCCCCGGAGCGGGAGGCCCTGGCCGGACCTACGAGCAGTACTTC,CASSLPPGAGGPGRTYEQYF